This is a list of T cell receptor beta chains from one sample in a study of CD8+CD57+ T cells in acquired aplastic anemia. TCRdb used MiXCR to reprocess the reads, holding one entry per CDR3 protein. The sample contains hundreds of thousands of distinct CDR3 sequences, about two thirds of which appear only once. The sample taken for sequencing was sorted CD4+, CD8+, or CD8+CD57+ T cells (not recorded which) from PBMCs. The receptors shown here come from a human donor in good health, serving as a control. Both conserved end residues are part of each CDR3. The D gene is left open where the match is weak. Size tells how often a clone was seen (once, few, many) or the class of an expanded clone, and some rows leave it out.

V gene: TRBV7-7; J gene: TRBJ1-5; D gene: NA; clone size: NA; CDR3 DNA: TGTGCTAGCAGCCTACAGGGAGGACAGCTCCCAGGGAGATTT; CDR3 protein: CASSLQGGQLPGRF
V gene: TRBV7-2; J gene: TRBJ2-2; D gene: NA; clone size: NA; CDR3 DNA: TGTGCCAGCAGCTGGCAGGTAGGTATTACCGGCGAGCTGTTTTTT; CDR3 protein: CASSWQVGITGELFF
V gene: TRBV19; J gene: TRBJ2-5; D gene: TRBD1; clone size: NA; CDR3 DNA: TGTGCCAGTAGTATCCGACAGGGTGGCCAAGAGACCCAGTACTTC; CDR3 protein: CASSIRQGGQETQYF
V gene: TRBV12-3/TRBV12-4; J gene: TRBJ2-3; D gene: NA; clone size: many; CDR3 DNA: TGTGCCAGCAGCTCTAGCACAGATACGCAGTATTTT; CDR3 protein: CASSSSTDTQYF
V gene: TRBV11-2; J gene: TRBJ2-2; D gene: NA; clone size: NA; CDR3 DNA: TGTGCCAGCAGCTGCCCCACCGTCTCGACTACCGGGGAGCTGTTTTTT; CDR3 protein: CASSCPTVSTTGELFF
V gene: TRBV20-1; J gene: TRBJ2-5; D gene: NA; clone size: NA; CDR3 DNA: TGCAGTGCTGGATCCCTCTCATTGACAGCCCTGTACTTC; CDR3 protein: CSAGSLSLTALYF
V gene: TRBV2; J gene: TRBJ1-6; D gene: NA; clone size: many; CDR3 DNA: TGTGCCAGCAGTTCCCTCGCCTATAATTCACCCCTCCACTTT; CDR3 protein: CASSSLAYNSPLHF
V gene: TRBV5-6; J gene: TRBJ1-5; D gene: NA; clone size: many; CDR3 DNA: TGTGCCAGCAGCTTGGTGGCAGCCCCCAATCAGCCCCAGCATTTT; CDR3 protein: CASSLVAAPNQPQHF
V gene: TRBV19; J gene: TRBJ1-4; D gene: NA; clone size: many; CDR3 DNA: TGTGCCAGTTGCCAGGGGACATATGCAACTAATGAAAAACTGTTTTTT; CDR3 protein: CASCQGTYATNEKLFF
V gene: TRBV4-3; J gene: TRBJ2-5; D gene: NA; clone size: few; CDR3 DNA: TGCGCCAGCAGCCAAGACCTGGCCCGGGATGGGGAGACCCAGTACTTC; CDR3 protein: CASSQDLARDGETQYF
V gene: TRBV9; J gene: TRBJ1-3; D gene: TRBD1; clone size: NA; CDR3 DNA: TGTGCCAGCAGCGCGACAGGGACTGGACCCACCATATATTTT; CDR3 protein: CASSATGTGPTIYF
V gene: TRBV9; J gene: TRBJ2-1; D gene: TRBD1; clone size: once; CDR3 DNA: TGTGCCAGCAGCGTAGGAGCCGGGACAGGGACTAACAATGAGCAGTTCTTC; CDR3 protein: CASSVGAGTGTNNEQFF
V gene: TRBV10-3; J gene: TRBJ2-7; D gene: NA; clone size: NA; CDR3 DNA: TGTGCCAGCACCGTGACGGGCCTGGATGCAGATAAGCAGTACTTC; CDR3 protein: CASTVTGLDADKQYF
V gene: TRBV9; J gene: TRBJ2-6; D gene: NA; clone size: NA; CDR3 DNA: TGTGCCAGCAGCTTAACAGGGCTTGGGGCCAACGTCCTGACTTTC; CDR3 protein: CASSLTGLGANVLTF
V gene: TRBV7-8; J gene: TRBJ2-2; D gene: TRBD1; clone size: NA; CDR3 DNA: TGTGCCAGCAGCTTAGCGACAGGGGGTGGCGGGGAGCTGTTTTTT; CDR3 protein: CASSLATGGGGELFF
V gene: TRBV19; J gene: TRBJ1-2; D gene: TRBD1; clone size: few; CDR3 DNA: TGTGCCAGTACCCACAGGGGACCCTATGGCTACACCTTC; CDR3 protein: CASTHRGPYGYTF
V gene: TRBV7-2; J gene: TRBJ1-1; D gene: TRBD1; clone size: many; CDR3 DNA: TGTGCCAGCAGCGGAATCGGACAGGGGGGTGAAGCTTTCTTT; CDR3 protein: CASSGIGQGGEAFF
V gene: TRBV20-1; J gene: TRBJ1-2; D gene: TRBD1; clone size: NA; CDR3 DNA: TGCAGTGCTAGAGGACAGGGGCCTGGCTACACCTTC; CDR3 protein: CSARGQGPGYTF
V gene: TRBV29-1; J gene: TRBJ1-4; D gene: NA; clone size: few; CDR3 DNA: TGCAGTGTCGCCACTGGGGCAGGGGAAAAACTGTTTTTT; CDR3 protein: CSVATGAGEKLFF
V gene: TRBV20-1; J gene: TRBJ2-7; D gene: NA; clone size: NA; CDR3 DNA: TGCAGTGCTTTTCCCGGCGCAGGCGCCTACGAGCAGTACTTC; CDR3 protein: CSAFPGAGAYEQYF
V gene: TRBV7-2; J gene: TRBJ1-4; D gene: TRBD1; clone size: NA; CDR3 DNA: TGTGCCAGCAGCCGCCAGGGGGGTAACAATGAAGCTCTGTTTTTT; CDR3 protein: CASSRQGGNNEALFF
V gene: TRBV20-1; J gene: TRBJ2-1; D gene: TRBD1; clone size: NA; CDR3 DNA: TGCAGTGCTGCAGGCGGACAGGTCACAGATGAGCAGTTCTTC; CDR3 protein: CSAAGGQVTDEQFF
V gene: TRBV9; J gene: TRBJ1-1; D gene: NA; clone size: NA; CDR3 DNA: TGTGCCAGCAGCCCAAGGGGGGGGCAAGGACAATACTTCTTT; CDR3 protein: CASSPRGGQGQYFF
V gene: TRBV9; J gene: TRBJ1-1; D gene: NA; clone size: once; CDR3 DNA: TGTGCCAGCAGCGTAGGAGAAGCAGGGTGGCGCCTCGGCACTGAAGCTTTCTTT; CDR3 protein: CASSVGEAGWRLGTEAFF
V gene: TRBV9; J gene: TRBJ1-6; D gene: NA; clone size: many; CDR3 DNA: TGTGCCAGCAGCGTAGTCGGGACCCATAATTCACCCCTCCACTTT; CDR3 protein: CASSVVGTHNSPLHF
V gene: TRBV10-2; J gene: TRBJ2-2; D gene: NA; clone size: NA; CDR3 DNA: TGCGCCAGCAGTACCGGGACACCGAACACCGGGGAGCTGTTTTTT; CDR3 protein: CASSTGTPNTGELFF
V gene: TRBV7-9; J gene: TRBJ2-7; D gene: NA; clone size: NA; CDR3 DNA: TGTGCCAGCAGCTTATTACGCGGCGGCTCCTACGAGCAGTACTTC; CDR3 protein: CASSLLRGGSYEQYF
V gene: TRBV10-3; J gene: TRBJ2-5; D gene: TRBD2; clone size: many; CDR3 DNA: TGTGCCATCAGTACCTCTAGCGGGGACCAAGAGACCCAGTACTTC; CDR3 protein: CAISTSSGDQETQYF
V gene: TRBV10-3; J gene: TRBJ1-1; D gene: TRBD1; clone size: NA; CDR3 DNA: TGTGCCATCAGTGCCCATCAGGGACAGGGAAACACTGAAGCTTTCTTT; CDR3 protein: CAISAHQGQGNTEAFF
V gene: TRBV20-1; J gene: TRBJ1-4; D gene: NA; clone size: many; CDR3 DNA: TGCAGTGCTAGTGGAGGGGCCGTAACTAATGAAAAACTGTTTTTT; CDR3 protein: CSASGGAVTNEKLFF
V gene: TRBV9; J gene: TRBJ2-2; D gene: TRBD1; clone size: many; CDR3 DNA: TGTGCCAGCGGCAGACAGGGATTGATTGGCGGGGAGCTGTTTTTT; CDR3 protein: CASGRQGLIGGELFF
V gene: TRBV9; J gene: TRBJ2-6; D gene: NA; clone size: once; CDR3 DNA: TGTGCCAGCAGCCCCAGGGCCGGAAACACCATATATTCTTTC; CDR3 protein: CASSPRAGNTIYSF
V gene: TRBV19; J gene: TRBJ1-5; D gene: NA; clone size: NA; CDR3 DNA: TGTGCCAGTAGGGGGCCCACGGGGTCGTTGGGTCCCCAGCATTTT; CDR3 protein: CASRGPTGSLGPQHF
V gene: TRBV6-4; J gene: TRBJ2-1; D gene: TRBD1; clone size: NA; CDR3 DNA: TGTGCCACCAGTGACTCAACCGGGACAGAGGGCCTATCCTACAATGAGCAGTTCTTC; CDR3 protein: CATSDSTGTEGLSYNEQFF
V gene: TRBV6-5; J gene: TRBJ1-1; D gene: TRBD1; clone size: many; CDR3 DNA: TGTGCCAGCAGTCGACAGGGGGCCAAGAACACTGAAGCTTTCTTT; CDR3 protein: CASSRQGAKNTEAFF
V gene: TRBV30; J gene: TRBJ1-3; D gene: NA; clone size: few; CDR3 DNA: TGTGCCTGGAGCACCCCGACAGGTAGTGGAAACACCATATATTTT; CDR3 protein: CAWSTPTGSGNTIYF
V gene: TRBV30; J gene: TRBJ1-1; D gene: NA; clone size: NA; CDR3 DNA: TGTGCCTGGAGACGGCGGATGTATCTCATGAACACTGAAGCTTTCTTT; CDR3 protein: CAWRRRMYLMNTEAFF
V gene: TRBV9; J gene: TRBJ1-5; D gene: NA; clone size: NA; CDR3 DNA: TGTGCCAGCAGCGAGGAGGGACGAGGAAAACCGCGAGAGCATTTT; CDR3 protein: CASSEEGRGKPREHF
V gene: TRBV7-3; J gene: TRBJ2-1; D gene: TRBD2; clone size: NA; CDR3 DNA: TGTGCCAGCAGCTTAGGACTAGCGGGGGTCTACAATGAGCAGTTCTTC; CDR3 protein: CASSLGLAGVYNEQFF
V gene: TRBV6-2/TRBV6-3; J gene: TRBJ1-1; D gene: TRBD1; clone size: many; CDR3 DNA: TGTGCCGCCTCGAGCCCATCGGGACAGGGGGCACGTAGGATGGCTTTCTTT; CDR3 protein: CAASSPSGQGARRMAFF
V gene: TRBV6-5; J gene: TRBJ2-6; D gene: NA; clone size: many; CDR3 DNA: TGTGCCAGCAGTTACTCGATCCGGGACACGGCCTTCTCTGGGGCCAACGTCCTGACTTTC; CDR3 protein: CASSYSIRDTAFSGANVLTF
V gene: TRBV11-2; J gene: TRBJ2-7; D gene: NA; clone size: many; CDR3 DNA: TGTGCCAGCAGCTTAGGGGTCCGAGTTTCCTACGAGCAGTACTTC; CDR3 protein: CASSLGVRVSYEQYF
V gene: TRBV11-1; J gene: TRBJ2-7; D gene: NA; clone size: NA; CDR3 DNA: TGTGCCAGCAGCTTGGAGGCAGGGAGTTCCTACGAGCAGTACTTC; CDR3 protein: CASSLEAGSSYEQYF
V gene: TRBV7-3; J gene: TRBJ2-3; D gene: NA; clone size: many; CDR3 DNA: TGTGCCAGCAGCTTGGACTACACAGATACGCAGTATTTT; CDR3 protein: CASSLDYTDTQYF
V gene: TRBV3-1; J gene: TRBJ2-3; D gene: TRBD2; clone size: many; CDR3 DNA: TGTGCCAGCAGCCAGGCTAGCGGGGGAGATACGCAGTATTTT; CDR3 protein: CASSQASGGDTQYF
V gene: TRBV12-3/TRBV12-4; J gene: TRBJ2-5; D gene: NA; clone size: NA; CDR3 DNA: TGTGCCAGCAGTCCCGGGATGACCCAGTACTTC; CDR3 protein: CASSPGMTQYF
V gene: TRBV5-4; J gene: TRBJ1-2; D gene: TRBD1; clone size: NA; CDR3 DNA: TGTGCCACCAGCAGAAAGCCGGCAGGGGGCAATGGCTACACCTTC; CDR3 protein: CATSRKPAGGNGYTF
V gene: TRBV6-1; J gene: TRBJ1-2; D gene: NA; clone size: NA; CDR3 DNA: TGTGCCAGCATCCTACGGGCAGGTAGTAACTATGGCTACACCTTC; CDR3 protein: CASILRAGSNYGYTF
V gene: TRBV19; J gene: TRBJ1-6; D gene: NA; clone size: NA; CDR3 DNA: TGTGCCAGTAGTATCGAGGAGCGACAGCCGCTTAATTCACCCCTCCACTTT; CDR3 protein: CASSIEERQPLNSPLHF
V gene: TRBV25-1; J gene: TRBJ1-3; D gene: NA; clone size: few; CDR3 DNA: TGTGCCAGCAGCTGGGGGTTGAGGCGAAACACCATATATTTT; CDR3 protein: CASSWGLRRNTIYF
V gene: TRBV20-1; J gene: TRBJ2-7; D gene: TRBD2; clone size: NA; CDR3 DNA: TGCAGCGATGAGCGGGGGGACACAGATAAGTACTTC; CDR3 protein: CSDERGDTDKYF
V gene: TRBV11-2; J gene: TRBJ2-7; D gene: NA; clone size: once; CDR3 DNA: TGTGCCAGCAGCCGAGAATACCAGGACGATTACTTC; CDR3 protein: CASSREYQDDYF